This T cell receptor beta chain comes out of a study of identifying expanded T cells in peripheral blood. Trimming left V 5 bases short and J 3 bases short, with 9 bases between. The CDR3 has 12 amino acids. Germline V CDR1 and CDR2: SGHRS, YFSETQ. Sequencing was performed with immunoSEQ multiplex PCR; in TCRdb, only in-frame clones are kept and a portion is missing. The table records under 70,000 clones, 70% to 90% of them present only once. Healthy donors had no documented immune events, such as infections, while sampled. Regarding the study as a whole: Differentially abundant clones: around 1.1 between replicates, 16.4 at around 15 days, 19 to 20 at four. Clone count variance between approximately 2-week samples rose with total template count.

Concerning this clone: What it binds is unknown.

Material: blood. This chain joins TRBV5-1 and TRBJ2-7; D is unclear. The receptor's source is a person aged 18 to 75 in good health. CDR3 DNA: TGCGCCAGCAGACCGGACCTCTACGAGCAGTACTTC. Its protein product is CASRPDLYEQYF.